The rows below give T cell receptor beta chains drawn from one sample of a study of shared clonotypes between healthy human individuals. The repertoire was sequenced with immunoSEQ multiplex PCR; TCRdb's copy has only in-frame clones and lacks some. The table records roughly 500,000 clones, about four fifths of them present only once. Sequencing was performed on PBMCs. Receptors were obtained from a woman between 40 and 50 years old in good health. Some clones in this sample may be carry-over from other donors' samples. Each CDR3 is given with its conserved first and last residue. A D gene is named only where the DNA matches it firmly. The size of a clone is reported for some rows only, either as once, few or many, or as a class for expanded clones.

J: TRBJ2-1; D: TRBD2; size: .; V: TRBV6-5; CDR3: CASSYSAGRGGEQFF; DNA: TGTGCCAGCAGTTACTCGGCAGGGCGCGGGGGTGAGCAGTTCTTC
J: TRBJ2-5; D: TRBD2; size: .; V: TRBV10-1; CDR3: CASRFWTSGSGETQYF; DNA: TGCGCCAGCAGGTTCTGGACTAGCGGGAGCGGGGAGACCCAGTACTTC
J: TRBJ2-7; D: TRBD2; size: .; V: TRBV27; CDR3: CASSLAGGYEQYF; DNA: TGTGCCAGCAGTCTAGCGGGAGGCTACGAGCAGTACTTC
J: TRBJ1-5; D: .; size: .; V: TRBV2; CDR3: CASSDWGNQPQHF; DNA: TGTGCCAGCAGTGACTGGGGAAATCAGCCCCAGCATTTT
J: TRBJ1-5; D: .; size: .; V: TRBV11-2; CDR3: CASSLDWGGDQPQHF; DNA: TGTGCCAGCAGCTTAGACTGGGGGGGTGATCAGCCCCAGCATTTT
J: TRBJ1-5; D: .; size: .; V: TRBV4-1; CDR3: CASSQAGQGYQPQHF; DNA: TGCGCCAGCAGCCAAGCTGGGCAGGGCTATCAGCCCCAGCATTTT
J: TRBJ1-5; D: TRBD1; size: .; V: TRBV27; CDR3: CASSLRGLSNQPQHF; DNA: TGTGCCAGCAGTTTAAGGGGGCTCAGCAATCAGCCCCAGCATTTT
J: TRBJ2-2; D: .; size: .; V: TRBV29-1; CDR3: CSVVQGGTGELFF; DNA: TGCAGCGTTGTGCAGGGGGGGACCGGGGAGCTGTTTTTT
J: TRBJ2-2; D: TRBD1; size: .; V: TRBV12-5; CDR3: CASGTTGGADTGELFF; DNA: TGTGCTAGTGGAACGACAGGGGGCGCGGACACCGGGGAGCTGTTTTTT
J: TRBJ2-7; D: TRBD2; size: .; V: TRBV19; CDR3: CASSRGGQSLYEQYF; DNA: TGTGCCAGTAGTCGGGGGGGACAAAGCCTCTACGAGCAGTACTTC
J: TRBJ2-3; D: TRBD1; size: many; V: TRBV29-1; CDR3: CSATDRKGKTDTQYF; DNA: TGCAGCGCCACGGACAGGAAGGGTAAGACAGATACGCAGTATTTT
J: TRBJ2-5; D: TRBD1; size: .; V: TRBV5-1; CDR3: CASSYGTALQETQYF; DNA: TGCGCCAGCAGCTATGGGACAGCGTTACAAGAGACCCAGTACTTC
J: TRBJ2-3; D: .; size: few; V: TRBV6-6; CDR3: CASSYSLGDTQYF; DNA: TGTGCCAGCAGTTACAGCCTGGGTGATACGCAGTATTTT
J: TRBJ2-1; D: .; size: .; V: TRBV9; CDR3: CASSYSNAGNEQFF; DNA: TGTGCCAGCAGCTATTCGAATGCGGGAAATGAGCAGTTCTTC
J: TRBJ1-1; D: .; size: many; V: TRBV28; CDR3: CASTGGFEAFF; DNA: TGTGCCAGCACCGGGGGCTTTGAAGCTTTCTTT
J: TRBJ2-1; D: TRBD2; size: .; V: TRBV7-3; CDR3: CASSPGLALVNEQFF; DNA: TGTGCCAGCAGTCCCGGACTAGCGTTAGTGAATGAGCAGTTCTTC
J: TRBJ2-1; D: .; size: .; V: TRBV15; CDR3: CATSRGQGDSYNEQFF; DNA: TGTGCCACCAGCAGGGGGCAGGGCGATTCCTACAATGAGCAGTTCTTC
J: TRBJ2-7; D: .; size: .; V: TRBV7-7; CDR3: CASSPDWASYEQYF; DNA: TGTGCTAGCAGCCCGGACTGGGCCTCCTACGAGCAGTACTTC
J: TRBJ1-3; D: TRBD1; size: .; V: TRBV5-1; CDR3: CASSSGQGALGNTIYF; DNA: TGCGCCAGCAGCTCGGGACAGGGGGCGCTTGGAAACACCATATATTTT
J: TRBJ2-2; D: TRBD2; size: .; V: TRBV2; CDR3: CAGSSGGAPYTGELFF; DNA: TGTGCCGGTTCGTCGGGGGGGGCGCCCTACACCGGGGAGCTGTTTTTT
J: TRBJ1-2; D: TRBD1; size: .; V: TRBV5-4; CDR3: CASSGQDMYGYTF; DNA: TGTGCCAGCAGCGGACAGGATATGTATGGCTACACCTTC
J: TRBJ2-2; D: .; size: .; V: TRBV2; CDR3: CASSVHETGELFF; DNA: TGTGCCAGCAGTGTTCACGAAACCGGGGAGCTGTTTTTT
J: TRBJ2-2; D: TRBD2; size: .; V: TRBV6-6; CDR3: CASSYSRGLNTGELFF; DNA: TGTGCCAGCAGTTACTCGAGGGGACTAAACACCGGGGAGCTGTTTTTT
J: TRBJ2-2; D: .; size: once; V: TRBV18; CDR3: CASSPLAENTGELFF; DNA: TGTGCCAGCTCACCACTAGCGGAGAACACCGGGGAGCTGTTTTTT
J: TRBJ1-3; D: TRBD1; size: .; V: TRBV5-1; CDR3: CASTLTGTVSGNTIYF; DNA: TGCGCCAGCACCCTGACAGGGACTGTATCGGGAAACACCATATATTTT
J: TRBJ2-1; D: .; size: few; V: TRBV7-9; CDR3: CASSLLGQGRKQFF; DNA: TGTGCCAGCAGCTTACTAGGGCAGGGAAGGAAGCAGTTCTTC
J: TRBJ2-3; D: TRBD2; size: .; V: TRBV5-1; CDR3: CASSFGLVPRHTSNTDTQYF; DNA: TGCGCCAGCAGCTTCGGACTAGTCCCAAGACACACGTCGAACACAGATACGCAGTATTTT
J: TRBJ2-3; D: TRBD2; size: .; V: TRBV7-9; CDR3: CASSPKVSSGSRSPDTQYF; DNA: TGTGCCAGCAGCCCCAAGGTGTCTAGCGGGAGTAGGTCACCAGATACGCAGTATTTT
J: TRBJ1-1; D: .; size: .; V: TRBV2; CDR3: CASTTPRILNTEAFF; DNA: TGTGCCAGCACTACACCGCGTATTTTGAACACTGAAGCTTTCTTT
J: TRBJ2-1; D: TRBD2; size: .; V: TRBV7-3; CDR3: CASSLTSGVYNEQFF; DNA: TGTGCCAGCAGCTTAACTAGCGGGGTATACAATGAGCAGTTCTTC
J: TRBJ2-2; D: TRBD2; size: .; V: TRBV7-2; CDR3: CASSSEGLGTGELFF; DNA: TGTGCCAGCAGCTCAGAAGGACTAGGGACCGGGGAGCTGTTTTTT
J: TRBJ1-4; D: .; size: .; V: TRBV5-4; CDR3: CASSLGLVNEKLFF; DNA: TGTGCCAGCAGCTTAGGTCTGGTTAATGAAAAACTGTTTTTT